The 3 T cell receptor beta chains below were found in one sample sequenced in a study of shared clonotypes between healthy human individuals. Clones were sequenced by immunoSEQ multiplex PCR, and TCRdb holds only the in-frame ones, with some missing. Seen here are around 600,000 clones, roughly 98% observed once, and the top ten hold approximately 0.33%. Naive CD8 cells, CD45RO-negative and positively selected for CCR7, excluded terminally differentiated effector memory CD45RA+ cells. The sequencing input was naive CD8+ T cells sorted from blood. The source is a man aged 25-45 years in good health.

This chain joins TRBV27 and TRBJ2-7, with D unclear. V shed 0 bases and J shed 5 bases, with 11 bases lying between them. This CDR3 has 14 residues. CDR1 and CDR2 (germline): MNHEY, SMNVEV (reference sequence). Here the CDR3 reads CASSLSLSENEQYF. DNA for the CDR3: TGTGCCAGCAGTTTATCACTCAGTGAGAACGAGCAGTACTTC.

Only one count was recorded for this clone. The chain links TRBV27 to TRBJ2-7; D possibly corresponds to TRBD1 (5 bases). The length of the CDR3 is 13 residues. Germline assignment: CDR1 MNHEY and CDR2 SMNVEV (reference sequence). The V end lost 5 bases, the J end lost 4 bases, and 12 bases lay between the germline ends. This CDR3 reads CASSPSPGYEQYF. CDR3 DNA sequence: TGTGCCAGCAGTCCGTCCCCAGGGTACGAGCAGTACTTC.

Regarding this clone: Other DNA sequences from this sample encode an identical CDR3 as well. The rearrangement joins TRBV27 to TRBJ2-5; D is perhaps TRBD2 (5 bases). The V and J ends lost 3 bases and 5 bases respectively, with 10 bases between them. This CDR3 region has 13 residues. The germline V gene has CDR1 MNHEY and CDR2 SMNVEV (reference sequence). CDR3 amino acids: CASSLGSGETQYF. CDR3 nucleotide sequence: TGTGCCAGCAGTTTGGGGAGTGGGGAGACCCAGTACTTC.